The T cell receptor (beta chain) under discussion was sequenced for a study of molecular identifiers for immune sequencing clone quantification. Study-wide context: Replicate runs used RNA from roughly 20,000 or 100,000 naive CD8 cells, which was split five ways into aliquots, and four of those aliquots were then sequenced. Study-wide results and limits: Spiked-in Jurkat TCR RNA corresponding to one cell was reported as detectable against 990,000 or so naive cells.

Using 10%, 30% or 50% RNA, naive CD8 libraries were derived from approximately 20,000 to 980,000 sorted cells. Listed TCR primers, together with previously described methods, were used for the bulk TCR libraries. TCRdb called the PCR reads again in MiXCR, with one record for every CDR3 protein. Of 100,000 or so distinct CDR3 sequences in the sample, 36% were seen once. To note about this clonotype: Its target is unknown.

The germline CDR1 and CDR2 sequences are MGHDK and SYGVNS. This CDR3 is 14 amino acids long. Trimming removed 8 bases at V and 1 base at J, with 15 bases between. The gene calls are TRBV25-1 and TRBJ2-7; D is possibly TRBD2 (5 bases). What was sequenced was naive CD8+ T cells from blood, with Jurkat cell RNA spiked in. The subset was: FACS-sorted CD8+CD4-CCR7+CD45RA+ naive T cells. The clonotype originates from a human donor in good health. Some libraries in this study had Jurkat cell RNA spiked in. CDR3 DNA: TGTGCCAGCGGGAGAGTGGGTCAATCCTACGAGCAGTACTTC. It translates to CASGRVGQSYEQYF.